The clone carrying this T cell receptor beta chain has only a few counts. The V gene end was trimmed by 6 bases and the J gene end by 8 bases; junction bases not matched to a gene: 2. Germline CDR1 and CDR2: ENHRY and SYGVKD. The CDR3 sequence is 13 residues long. TCRdb reanalysed the 5' RACE reads using MiXCR and keeps one entry per CDR3 protein. The table has roughly 46,000 distinct CDR3 sequences, 28% seen once. The sequenced sample was naive CD4+ T cells sorted from blood. As to subset: naive CD4+ T cells, CD4+CD45RA+CD25-. This sequence originates from a female donor with breast cancer. V and J are TRBV10-3 and TRBJ2-1; 12 bases are shared with TRBD1. Written as DNA, the CDR3 is TGTGCCATCAGGGGACAGGGGGCAGATGAGCAGTTCTTC. This codes for CAIRGQGADEQFF.